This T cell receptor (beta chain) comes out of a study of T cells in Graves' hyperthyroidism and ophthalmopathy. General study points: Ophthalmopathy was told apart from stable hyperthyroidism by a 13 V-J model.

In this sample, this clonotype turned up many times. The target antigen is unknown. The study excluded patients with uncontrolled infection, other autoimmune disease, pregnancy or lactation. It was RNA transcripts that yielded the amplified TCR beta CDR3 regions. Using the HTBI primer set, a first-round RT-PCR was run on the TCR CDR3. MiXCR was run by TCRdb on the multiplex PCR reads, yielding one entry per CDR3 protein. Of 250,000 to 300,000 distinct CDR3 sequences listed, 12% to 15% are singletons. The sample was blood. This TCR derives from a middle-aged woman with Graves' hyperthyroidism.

The CDR3 reads CASSSPTSMGTDTQYF. CDR3 nucleotides: TGTGCCAGCAGTTCGCCGACTAGTATGGGCACAGATACGCAGTATTTT. The V call is TRBV27, the J call TRBJ2-3; maybe TRBD2 (6 bases). V lost 4 bases, J lost 1 base, and 15 bases lay in between. Germline-derived CDR1 and CDR2 are MNHEY and SMNVEV (reference sequence). There are 16 residues in the CDR3.